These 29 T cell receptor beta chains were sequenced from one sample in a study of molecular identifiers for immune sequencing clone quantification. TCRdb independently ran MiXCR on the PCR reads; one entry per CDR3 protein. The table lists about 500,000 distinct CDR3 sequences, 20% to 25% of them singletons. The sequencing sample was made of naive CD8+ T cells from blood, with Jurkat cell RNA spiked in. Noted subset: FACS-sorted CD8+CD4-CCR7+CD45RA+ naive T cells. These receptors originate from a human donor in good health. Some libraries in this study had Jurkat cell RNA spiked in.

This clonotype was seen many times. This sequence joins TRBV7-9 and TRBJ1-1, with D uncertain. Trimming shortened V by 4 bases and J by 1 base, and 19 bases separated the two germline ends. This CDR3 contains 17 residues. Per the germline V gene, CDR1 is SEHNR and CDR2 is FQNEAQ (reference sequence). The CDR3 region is CASSSSARSLKNTEAFF. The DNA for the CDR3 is TGTGCCAGCAGCTCATCCGCTCGAAGCCTCAAGAACACTGAAGCTTTCTTT.

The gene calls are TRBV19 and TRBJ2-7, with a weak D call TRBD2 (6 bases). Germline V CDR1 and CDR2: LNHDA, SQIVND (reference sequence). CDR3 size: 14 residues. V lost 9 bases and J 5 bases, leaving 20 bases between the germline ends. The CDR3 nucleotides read TGTGCCAGCAACCCCCGGGCGGGGTTGCACGAGCAGTACTTC. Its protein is CASNPRAGLHEQYF.

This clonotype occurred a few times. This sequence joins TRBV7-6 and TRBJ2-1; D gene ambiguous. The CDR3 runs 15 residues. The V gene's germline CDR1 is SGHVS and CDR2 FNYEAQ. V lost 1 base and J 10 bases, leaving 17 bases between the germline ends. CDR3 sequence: CASSLEVGWLEEQFF. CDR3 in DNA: TGTGCCAGCAGCTTAGAAGTGGGCTGGCTAGAGGAGCAGTTCTTC.

CDR3 in DNA: TGCAGTGTAACAGGGGCAGATACGCAGTATTTT. Residues: CSVTGADTQYF. The V and J genes are TRBV20-1 and TRBJ2-3, with 7 bases lining up with TRBD1. Trimming at V came to 7 bases and at J to 4 bases, leaving 2 bases not matched to a gene. Germline V gene lookup returns CDR1 DFQATT and CDR2 SNEGSKA (reference sequence). CDR3 length equals 11 residues.

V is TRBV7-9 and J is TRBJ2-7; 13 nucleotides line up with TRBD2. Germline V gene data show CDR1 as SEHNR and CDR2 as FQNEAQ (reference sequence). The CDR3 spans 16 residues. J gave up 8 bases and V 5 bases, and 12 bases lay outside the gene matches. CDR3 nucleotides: TGTGCCAGCAGCCCCCGGACTAGCGGGAGTCCAAGCCAGCAGTACTTC. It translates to CASSPRTSGSPSQQYF.

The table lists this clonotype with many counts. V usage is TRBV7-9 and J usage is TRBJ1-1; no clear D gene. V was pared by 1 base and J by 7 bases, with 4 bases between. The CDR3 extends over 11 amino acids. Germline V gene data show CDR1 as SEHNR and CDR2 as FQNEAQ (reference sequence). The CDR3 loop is CASSLGSEAFF. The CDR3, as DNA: TGTGCCAGCAGCTTAGGGAGTGAAGCTTTCTTT.

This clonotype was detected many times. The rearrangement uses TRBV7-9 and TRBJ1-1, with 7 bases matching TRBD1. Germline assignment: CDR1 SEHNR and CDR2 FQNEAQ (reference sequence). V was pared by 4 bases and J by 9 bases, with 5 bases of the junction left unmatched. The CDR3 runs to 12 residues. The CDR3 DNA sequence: TGTGCCAGCAGCTCCAAGACAGGGCAAGCTTTCTTT. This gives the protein CASSSKTGQAFF.

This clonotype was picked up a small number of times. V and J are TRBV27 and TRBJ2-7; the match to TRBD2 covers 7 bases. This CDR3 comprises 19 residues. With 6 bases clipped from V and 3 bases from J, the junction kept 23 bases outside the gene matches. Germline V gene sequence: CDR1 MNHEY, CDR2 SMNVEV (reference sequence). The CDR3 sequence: CASSWGPPARGTIVYEQYF. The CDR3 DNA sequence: TGTGCCAGCAGCTGGGGCCCCCCGGCGCGCGGGACTATAGTCTACGAGCAGTACTTC.

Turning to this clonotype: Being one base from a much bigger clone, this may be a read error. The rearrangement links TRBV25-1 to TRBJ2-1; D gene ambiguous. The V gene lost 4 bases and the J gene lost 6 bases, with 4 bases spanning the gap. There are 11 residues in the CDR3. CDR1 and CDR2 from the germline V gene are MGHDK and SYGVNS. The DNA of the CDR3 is TGTGCCAGCAGTGTAAGCAATGAGCAGTTCTTC. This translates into CASSVSNEQFF.

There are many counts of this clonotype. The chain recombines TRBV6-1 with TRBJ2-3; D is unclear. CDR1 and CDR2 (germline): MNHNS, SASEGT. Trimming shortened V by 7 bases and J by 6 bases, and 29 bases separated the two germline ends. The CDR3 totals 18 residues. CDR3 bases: TGTGCCAGCAAGACGAGAGACAAGGTCAACAGCTTATTTGATACGCAGTATTTT. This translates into CASKTRDKVNSLFDTQYF.

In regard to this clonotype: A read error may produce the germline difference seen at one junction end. CDR3 in DNA: TGCAGTACTAGTGGGCCCGGGGAGCTGTTTTTT. This sequence encodes CSTSGPGELFF. J is TRBJ2-2 and V is TRBV20-1; a possible D gene is TRBD2 (5 bases). Germline-derived CDR1 and CDR2 are DFQATT and SNEGSKA (reference sequence). The CDR3 covers 11 residues.

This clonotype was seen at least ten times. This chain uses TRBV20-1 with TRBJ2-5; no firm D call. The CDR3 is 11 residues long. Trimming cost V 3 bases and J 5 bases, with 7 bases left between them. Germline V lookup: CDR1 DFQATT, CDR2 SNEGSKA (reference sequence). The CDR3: CSARYPETQYF. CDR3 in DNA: TGCAGTGCTAGGTACCCGGAGACCCAGTACTTC.

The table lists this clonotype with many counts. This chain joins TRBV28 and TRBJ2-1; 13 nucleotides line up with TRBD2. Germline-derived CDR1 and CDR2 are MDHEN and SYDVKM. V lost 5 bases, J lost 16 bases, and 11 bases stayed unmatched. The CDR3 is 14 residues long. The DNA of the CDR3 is TGTGCCAGCAGTGCACTAGCGGGAGGGCTCTCGTTCTTCTTC. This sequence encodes CASSALAGGLSFFF.

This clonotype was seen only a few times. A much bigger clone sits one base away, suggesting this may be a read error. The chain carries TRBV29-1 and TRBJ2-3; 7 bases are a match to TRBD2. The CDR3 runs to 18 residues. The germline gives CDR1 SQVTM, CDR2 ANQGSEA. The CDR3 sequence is CSVEYLREFNPPPDTQCF. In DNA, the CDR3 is TGCAGCGTTGAATACCTGCGGGAGTTCAACCCTCCCCCAGATACGCAGTGTTTT.

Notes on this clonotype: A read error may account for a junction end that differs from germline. CDR3 bases: TGTGCCTGCAGCGCGTTAAGACAGGGGGCTTACGAGCAGTACTTC. As protein: CACSALRQGAYEQYF. The rearrangement links TRBV7-2 to TRBJ2-7; 10 bases map to TRBD1. Germline V gives CDR1 SGHTA, CDR2 FQGNSA. This CDR3 contains 15 residues.

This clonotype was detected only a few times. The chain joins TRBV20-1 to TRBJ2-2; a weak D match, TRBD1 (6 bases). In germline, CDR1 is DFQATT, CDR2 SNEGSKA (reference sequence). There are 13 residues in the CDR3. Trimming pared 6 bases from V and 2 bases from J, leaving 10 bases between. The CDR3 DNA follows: TGCAGTGCCGGACAGCCTAACACCGGGGAGCTGTTTTTT. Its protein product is CSAGQPNTGELFF.

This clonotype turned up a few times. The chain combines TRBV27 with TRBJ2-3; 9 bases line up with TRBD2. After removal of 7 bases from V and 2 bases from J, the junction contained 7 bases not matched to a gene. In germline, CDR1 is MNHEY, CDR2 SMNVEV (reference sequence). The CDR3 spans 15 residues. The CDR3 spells CASNWAGGDTDTQYF. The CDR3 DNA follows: TGTGCCAGCAACTGGGCGGGGGGGGACACAGATACGCAGTATTTT.

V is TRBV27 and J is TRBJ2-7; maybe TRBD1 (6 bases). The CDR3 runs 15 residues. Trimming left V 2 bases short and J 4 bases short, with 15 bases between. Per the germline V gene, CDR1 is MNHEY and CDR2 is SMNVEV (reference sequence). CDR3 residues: CASSLKAGQTYEQYF. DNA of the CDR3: TGTGCCAGCAGTTTAAAAGCCGGACAGACGTACGAGCAGTACTTC.

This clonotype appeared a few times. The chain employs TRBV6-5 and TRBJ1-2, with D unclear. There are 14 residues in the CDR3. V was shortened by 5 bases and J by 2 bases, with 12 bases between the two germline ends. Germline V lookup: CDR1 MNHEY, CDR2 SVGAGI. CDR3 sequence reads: CASSPIGTNYGYTF. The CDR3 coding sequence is TGTGCCAGCAGTCCTATAGGCACCAACTATGGCTACACCTTC.

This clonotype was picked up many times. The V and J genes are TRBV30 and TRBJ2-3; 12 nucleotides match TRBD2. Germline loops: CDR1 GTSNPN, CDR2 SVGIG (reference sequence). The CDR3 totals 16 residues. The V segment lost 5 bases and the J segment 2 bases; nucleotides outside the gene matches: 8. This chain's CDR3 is CAWSLGLAGLTDTQYF. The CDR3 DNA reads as TGTGCCTGGTCCTTAGGACTAGCGGGGCTCACAGATACGCAGTATTTT.

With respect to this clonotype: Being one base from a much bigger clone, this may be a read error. CDR3 sequence: CASGVGLAGGPVSYNEQFF. CDR3 bases: TGTGCCAGCGGCGTAGGACTAGCGGGAGGGCCGGTGTCCTACAATGAGCAGTTCTTC. This chain joins TRBV5-6 and TRBJ2-1; 15 bases are a match to TRBD2. Germline CDR1 SGHDT, CDR2 YYEEEE. Trimming cost V 7 bases and J 1 base; bases outside gene matches: 12. The CDR3 has 19 residues.

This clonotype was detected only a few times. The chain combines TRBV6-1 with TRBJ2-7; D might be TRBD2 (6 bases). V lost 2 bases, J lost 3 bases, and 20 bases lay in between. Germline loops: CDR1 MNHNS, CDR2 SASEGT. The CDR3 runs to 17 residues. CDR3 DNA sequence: TGTGCCAGCAGTGAATTAGCTGGAGACGGGGGACTCTACGAGCAGTACTTC. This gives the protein CASSELAGDGGLYEQYF.

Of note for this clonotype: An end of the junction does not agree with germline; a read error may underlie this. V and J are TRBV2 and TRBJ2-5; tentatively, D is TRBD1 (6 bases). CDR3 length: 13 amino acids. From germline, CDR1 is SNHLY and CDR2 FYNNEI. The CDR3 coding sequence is TGTTCCAGCAGTGACAGGCGGCAAGAGACCCAGTACTTC. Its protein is CSSSDRRQETQYF.

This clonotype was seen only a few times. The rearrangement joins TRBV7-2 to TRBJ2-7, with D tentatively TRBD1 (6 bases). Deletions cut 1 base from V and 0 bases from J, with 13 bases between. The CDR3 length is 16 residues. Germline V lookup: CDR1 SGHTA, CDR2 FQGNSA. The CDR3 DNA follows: TGTGCCAGCAGCTTAGTGGGGGCTGGGTCCTCCTACGAGCAGTACTTC. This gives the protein CASSLVGAGSSYEQYF.

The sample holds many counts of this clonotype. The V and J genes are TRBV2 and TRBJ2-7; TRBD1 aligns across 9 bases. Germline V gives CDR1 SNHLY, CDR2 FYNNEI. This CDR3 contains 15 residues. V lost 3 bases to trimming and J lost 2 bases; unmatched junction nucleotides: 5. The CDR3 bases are TGTGCCAGCAGTGAGGTCTGGACAGGGGCCTACGAGCAGTACTTC. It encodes CASSEVWTGAYEQYF.

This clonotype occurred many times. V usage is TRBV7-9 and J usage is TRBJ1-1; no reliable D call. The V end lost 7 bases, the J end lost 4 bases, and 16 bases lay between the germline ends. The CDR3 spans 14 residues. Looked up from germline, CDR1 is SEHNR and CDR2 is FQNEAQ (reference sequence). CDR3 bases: TGTGCCAGCAACTCGCAAGACCTGGGCACTGAAGCTTTCTTT. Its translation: CASNSQDLGTEAFF. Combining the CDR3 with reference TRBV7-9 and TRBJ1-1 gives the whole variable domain DTGVSQNPRHKITKRGQNVTFRCDPISEHNRLYWYRQTLGQGPEFLTYFQNEAQLEKSRLLSDRFSAERPKGSFSTLEIQRTEQGDSAMYLCASNSQDLGTEAFFGQGTRLTVV.

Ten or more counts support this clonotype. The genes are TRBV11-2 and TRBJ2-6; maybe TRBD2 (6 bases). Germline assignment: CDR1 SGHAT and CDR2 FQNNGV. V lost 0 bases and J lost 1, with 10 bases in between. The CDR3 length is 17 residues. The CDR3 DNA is TGTGCCAGCAGCTTAGATATTCGGGGGTCTGGGGCCAACGTCCTGACTTTC. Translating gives CASSLDIRGSGANVLTF. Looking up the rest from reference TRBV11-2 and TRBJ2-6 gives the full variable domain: EAGVAQSPRYKIIEKRQSVAFWCNPISGHATLYWYQQILGQGPKLLIQFQNNGVVDDSQLPKDRFSAERLKGVDSTLKIQPAKLEDSAVYLCASSLDIRGSGANVLTFGAGSRLTVL.

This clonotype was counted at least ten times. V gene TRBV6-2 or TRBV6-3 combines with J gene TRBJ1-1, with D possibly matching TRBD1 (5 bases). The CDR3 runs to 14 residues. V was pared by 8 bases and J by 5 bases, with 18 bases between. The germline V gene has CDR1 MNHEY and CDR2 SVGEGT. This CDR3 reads CASGIAGPGTEAFF. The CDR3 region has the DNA TGTGCCAGCGGCATCGCAGGGCCGGGGACTGAAGCTTTCTTT.

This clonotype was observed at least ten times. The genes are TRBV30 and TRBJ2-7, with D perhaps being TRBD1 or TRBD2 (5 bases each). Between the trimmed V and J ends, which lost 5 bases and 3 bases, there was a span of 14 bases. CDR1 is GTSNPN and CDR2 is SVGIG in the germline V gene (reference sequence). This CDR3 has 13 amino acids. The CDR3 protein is CAWAGTTFYEQYF. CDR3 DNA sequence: TGTGCCTGGGCCGGGACGACGTTCTACGAGCAGTACTTC.